What follows are 2 T cell receptor beta chains derived from one specimen sequenced in a study of blood T cell repertoires in COVID-19. TCRdb's table, derived via immunoSEQ multiplex PCR, lists solely in-frame clones and lacks some. The sample consists of tens of thousands of clones, roughly 83% of them appearing once. The sequenced sample consisted of peripheral blood. All receptors derive from a human donor with active COVID-19. The donor label of this sample is uncertain.

In DNA, the CDR3 is TGTGCCACCAGTGATCACGTACCGGGTGAGCAGTTCTTC. This translates into CATSDHVPGEQFF. The chain uses TRBV24-1 and TRBJ2-1; D uncertain. This CDR3 spans 13 amino acids. Germline-derived CDR1 and CDR2 are KGHDR and SFDVKD. Trimming removed 3 bases at V and 9 bases at J, with 11 bases between.

The V gene is TRBV11-2, the J gene TRBJ1-6; the D gene is possibly TRBD1 (6 bases). This CDR3 is built from 13 residues. Germline lookup yields CDR1 SGHAT and CDR2 FQNNGV. Trimming cost V 3 bases and J 16 bases, with 16 bases left between them. CDR3 coding DNA: TGTGCCAGCAGCTTTCCAGGGGTTGTCTCGCTCCACTTT. Translating gives CASSFPGVVSLHF. Combining the CDR3 with reference TRBV11-2 and TRBJ1-6 gives the whole variable domain EAGVAQSPRYKIIEKRQSVAFWCNPISGHATLYWYQQILGQGPKLLIQFQNNGVVDDSQLPKDRFSAERLKGVDSTLKIQPAKLEDSAVYLCASSFPGVVSLHFGNGTRLTVT.